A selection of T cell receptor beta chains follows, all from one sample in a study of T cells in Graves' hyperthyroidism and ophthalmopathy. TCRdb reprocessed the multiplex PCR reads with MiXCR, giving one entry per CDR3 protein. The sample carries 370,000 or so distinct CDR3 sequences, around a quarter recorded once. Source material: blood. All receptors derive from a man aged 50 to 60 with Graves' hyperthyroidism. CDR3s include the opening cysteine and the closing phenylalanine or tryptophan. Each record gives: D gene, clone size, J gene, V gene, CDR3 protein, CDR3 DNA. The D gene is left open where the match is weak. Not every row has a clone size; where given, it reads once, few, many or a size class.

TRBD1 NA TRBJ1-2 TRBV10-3 CAMWTGGNYGYTF TGTGCCATGTGGACAGGGGGCAACTATGGCTACACCTTC
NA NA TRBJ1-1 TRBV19 CASSIATAYTEAFF TGTGCCAGTAGTATTGCGACAGCGTACACTGAAGCTTTCTTT
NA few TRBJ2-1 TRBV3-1 CASRGRSGPRNEQFF TGTGCCAGCAGGGGAAGGTCGGGACCGCGGAATGAGCAGTTCTTC
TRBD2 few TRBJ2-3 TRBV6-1 CASNRAGGLADTQYF TGTGCCAGCAATCGGGCGGGAGGGCTCGCAGATACGCAGTATTTT
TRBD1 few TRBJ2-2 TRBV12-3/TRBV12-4 CASSYLTGGYTGELFF TGTGCCAGCAGTTACCTGACAGGGGGATATACCGGGGAGCTGTTTTTT
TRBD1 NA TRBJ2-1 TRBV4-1 CASSQDEWTGGDEQFF TGCGCCAGCAGCCAAGATGAATGGACAGGGGGGGATGAGCAGTTCTTC
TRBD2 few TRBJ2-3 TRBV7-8 CASSSRSREGQGTQYF TGTGCCAGCAGCTCAAGGTCTAGGGAGGGCCAGGGTACGCAGTATTTT
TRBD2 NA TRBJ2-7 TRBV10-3 CAISGSSGSGLYEQYF TGTGCCATCAGTGGTTCTAGCGGGAGCGGATTGTACGAGCAGTACTTC
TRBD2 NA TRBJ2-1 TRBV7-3 CASNVLAGASRGEQFF TGTGCCAGCAACGTTTTAGCGGGAGCTTCCAGGGGTGAGCAGTTCTTC
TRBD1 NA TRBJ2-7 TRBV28 CASSAGTESTEQYF TGTGCCAGCAGTGCCGGGACAGAGTCCACCGAGCAGTACTTC
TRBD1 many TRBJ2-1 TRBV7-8 CASSLQGAFYNEQFF TGTGCCAGCAGCTTACAGGGGGCTTTCTACAATGAGCAGTTCTTC
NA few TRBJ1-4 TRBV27 CASSPGLPLGEKLFF TGTGCCAGCAGTCCAGGACTCCCCTTAGGGGAAAAACTGTTTTTT
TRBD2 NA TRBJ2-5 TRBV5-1 CASSLVPTIAGFQETQYF TGCGCCAGCAGCTTGGTTCCTACTATAGCGGGTTTCCAAGAGACCCAGTACTTC
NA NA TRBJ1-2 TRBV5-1 CASSWATRGIGYGYTF TGCGCCAGCAGCTGGGCGACAAGGGGTATTGGCTATGGCTACACCTTC
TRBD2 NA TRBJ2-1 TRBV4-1 CASSQPRGSGSGNEQFF TGCGCCAGCAGCCAACCCCGGGGTAGCGGGAGCGGGAATGAGCAGTTCTTC
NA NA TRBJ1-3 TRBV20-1 CSARQQPGNTIYF TGCAGTGCTAGACAACAGCCTGGAAACACCATATATTTT
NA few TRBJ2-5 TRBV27 CASSQGIQETQYF TGTGCCAGCAGTCAAGGGATCCAAGAGACCCAGTACTTC
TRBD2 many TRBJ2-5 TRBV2 CASSEGTSVYQETQYF TGTGCCAGCAGTGAAGGGACTAGCGTTTACCAAGAGACCCAGTACTTC
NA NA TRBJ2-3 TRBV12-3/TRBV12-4 CASSSGLTADTQYF TGTGCCAGCAGTTCTGGGTTAACGGCAGATACGCAGTATTTT
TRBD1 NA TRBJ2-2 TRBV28 CASDRGRPGELFF TGTGCCAGCGACAGGGGGCGTCCCGGGGAGCTGTTTTTT
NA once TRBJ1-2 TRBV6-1 CASIRTEDYGYTF TGTGCCAGCATTCGGACGGAGGACTATGGCTACACCTTC
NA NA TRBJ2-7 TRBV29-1 CSVLRRHSYEQYF TGCAGCGTCCTCCGTAGACACTCCTACGAGCAGTACTTC
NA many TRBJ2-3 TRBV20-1 CSARERLDTQYF TGCAGTGCTAGAGAAAGACTAGATACGCAGTATTTT
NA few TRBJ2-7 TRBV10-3 CAMAARDLYEQYF TGTGCCATGGCGGCCAGGGACCTCTACGAGCAGTACTTC
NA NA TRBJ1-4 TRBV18 CASSRSGTENEKLFF TGTGCCAGCTCACGCTCCGGGACGGAAAATGAAAAACTGTTTTTT
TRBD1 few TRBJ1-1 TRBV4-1 CASSHTNRGNTEAFF TGCGCCAGCAGCCATACGAACAGGGGCAACACTGAAGCTTTCTTT
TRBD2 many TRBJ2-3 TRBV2 CASSRLASRTDTQYF TGTGCCAGCAGCCGACTAGCGAGTCGCACAGATACGCAGTATTTT
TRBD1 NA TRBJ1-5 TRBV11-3 CASSPGTGRPQHF TGTGCCAGCAGTCCCGGGACAGGGCGGCCCCAGCATTTT
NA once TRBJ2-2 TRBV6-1 CASRGAGLGELFF TGTGCCAGCAGAGGGGCGGGTTTGGGGGAGCTGTTTTTT
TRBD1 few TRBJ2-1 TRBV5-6 CASGSRDRGNEQFF TGTGCCAGCGGCTCCAGGGACAGGGGGAATGAGCAGTTCTTC
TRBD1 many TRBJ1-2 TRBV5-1 CASSWGDRPNYGYTF TGCGCCAGCAGCTGGGGGGACAGACCTAACTATGGCTACACCTTC
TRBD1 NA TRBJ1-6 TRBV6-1 CASSPRDRGYNSPLHF TGTGCCAGCAGTCCGCGGGACAGGGGCTATAATTCACCCCTCCACTTT
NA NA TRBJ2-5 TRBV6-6 CASSYSQGGETQYF TGTGCCAGCAGTTACTCTCAGGGTGGAGAGACCCAGTACTTC
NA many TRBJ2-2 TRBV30 CACNTHANTGELFF TGTGCCTGCAACACACACGCGAACACCGGGGAGCTGTTTTTT
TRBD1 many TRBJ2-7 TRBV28 CASSYRGYEQYF TGTGCCAGCAGTTACAGGGGATACGAGCAGTACTTC
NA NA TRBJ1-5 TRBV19 CASSITSNQPQHF TGTGCCAGTAGTATAACCAGCAATCAGCCCCAGCATTTT
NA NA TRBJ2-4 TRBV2 CASRPDRNIQYF TGTGCCAGCAGGCCCGACAGAAACATTCAGTACTTC
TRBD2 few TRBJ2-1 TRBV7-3 CASSLSLAGGHNEQFF TGTGCCAGCAGCTTAAGCCTAGCGGGTGGACACAATGAGCAGTTCTTC
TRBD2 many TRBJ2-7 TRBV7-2 CASSLRALAGGPHYEQYF TGTGCCAGCAGCTTAAGAGCGCTAGCGGGAGGGCCCCACTACGAGCAGTACTTC
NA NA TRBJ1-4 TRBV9 CASSRPGTSNEKLFF TGTGCCAGCAGCCGACCGGGGACCTCGAATGAAAAACTGTTTTTT
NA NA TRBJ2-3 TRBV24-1 CATSDLRERDTQYF TGTGCCACCAGTGATTTGCGGGAGAGGGATACGCAGTATTTT
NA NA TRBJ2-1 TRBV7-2 CASSLGHPDCNEQFF TGTGCCAGCAGCTTGGGTCATCCCGACTGCAATGAGCAGTTCTTC
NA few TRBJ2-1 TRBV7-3 CASSREGGLRRNEQFF TGTGCCAGCAGCCGTGAAGGGGGACTACGAAGGAATGAGCAGTTCTTC
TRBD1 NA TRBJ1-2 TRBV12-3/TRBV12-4 CASSSTGTGMGGYTF TGTGCCAGCAGTTCCACCGGGACAGGGATGGGTGGCTACACCTTC
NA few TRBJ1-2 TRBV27 CASSFSASYGYTF TGTGCCAGCAGTTTTAGTGCCAGTTATGGCTACACCTTC
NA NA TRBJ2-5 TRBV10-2 CASSGTVETQYF TGCGCCAGCAGTGGGACAGTTGAGACCCAGTACTTC
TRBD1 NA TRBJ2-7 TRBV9 CASSVGTGSSYEQYF TGTGCCAGCAGCGTGGGGACAGGGTCCTCCTACGAGCAGTACTTC
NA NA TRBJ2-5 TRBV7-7 CASSLGYGETQYF TGTGCTAGCAGCTTAGGCTACGGAGAGACCCAGTACTTC
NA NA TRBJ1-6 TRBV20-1 CSAEEDGDNSPLHF TGCAGTGCCGAAGAGGACGGGGATAATTCACCCCTCCACTTT
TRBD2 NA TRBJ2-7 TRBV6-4 CASSVAAGVYEQYF TGTGCCAGCAGTGTTGCAGCGGGAGTCTACGAGCAGTACTTC
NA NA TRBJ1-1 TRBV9 CASSVDGQSNTEAFF TGTGCCAGCAGCGTAGACGGGCAGTCTAACACTGAAGCTTTCTTT
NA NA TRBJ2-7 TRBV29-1 CSVDGEQGYEQYF TGCAGCGTTGACGGGGAACAGGGCTACGAGCAGTACTTC
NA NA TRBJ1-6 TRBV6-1 CASMGLNSPLHF TGTGCCAGCATGGGACTAAATTCACCCCTCCACTTT
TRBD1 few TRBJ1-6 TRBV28 CASSGDRGNNSPLHF TGTGCCAGCAGCGGTGACAGGGGCAATAATTCACCCCTCCACTTT
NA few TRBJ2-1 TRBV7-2 CASSLEAVSYNEQFF TGTGCCAGCAGCTTAGAAGCGGTCTCCTACAATGAGCAGTTCTTC